This entry features one TCR beta chain sequence. No antigen is known for it. The data originate from a study of memory B cells and T cells in multiple sclerosis. Study-level points and caveats: Shared clonotype counts depended on differing compartment clone-set sizes and were normalized.

The assay was immunoSEQ multiplex PCR, and TCRdb's table has in-frame clones only and misses some. The sample carries fewer than 40,000 clones, roughly 83% recorded once. After stimulus-free culture, autoproliferating CFSE-dim and non-proliferating CFSE-high T cells were sequenced separately. Some 50 million CFSE-labeled PBMCs were cultured 7 to 8 days unstimulated, then replicate wells were pooled. V was clipped by 6 bases and J by 2 bases; unmatched bases: 12. Per the germline V gene, CDR1 is MDHEN and CDR2 is SYDVKM. This CDR3 is built from 17 residues. Material: PBMCs from blood kept in culture. V usage is TRBV28 and J usage is TRBJ1-4, with 7 bases fitting TRBD1. The sequence came from a human donor with multiple sclerosis. The CDR3 region is CASRQDRTRKTNEKLFF. The CDR3 DNA reads TGTGCCAGCAGACAGGACAGGACGAGGAAGACTAATGAAAAACTGTTTTTT.